A selection of T cell receptor beta chains follows, all from one sample in a study of shared clonotypes between healthy human individuals. The protocol was immunoSEQ multiplex PCR, while the TCRdb copy is restricted to in-frame clones and leaves out a portion. The sample shows 2 million to 2.5 million clones, roughly 92% of them seen only once. Sequenced input: naive CD4+ T cells from PBMCs. All receptors come from a man between 18 and 35 years old in good health. Some clones in this sample may be carry-over from other donors' samples. The CDR3 runs from the conserved cysteine through the conserved F or W. The D gene is left open where the match is weak. Clone sizes are given selectively: once, few, many, or a class where the clone is expanded.

J gene	V gene	clone size	D gene	CDR3 protein	CDR3 DNA
TRBJ1-5	TRBV28	NA	NA	CASSLLQGRGNQPQHF	TGTGCCAGCAGTTTATTACAGGGCAGGGGCAATCAGCCCCAGCATTTT
TRBJ1-1	TRBV28	NA	NA	CASSLGGGGTEAFF	TGTGCCAGCAGTTTAGGGGGCGGCGGCACTGAAGCTTTCTTT
TRBJ2-1	TRBV6-1	NA	NA	CASSDGSIYNEQFF	TGTGCCAGCAGTGACGGGTCCATTTACAATGAGCAGTTCTTC
TRBJ2-3	TRBV30	NA	TRBD2	CAWSVGSGSTDTQYF	TGTGCCTGGAGTGTAGGTAGCGGGAGCACAGATACGCAGTATTTT
TRBJ1-2	TRBV28	NA	TRBD1	CASNLYGTGEGYTF	TGTGCCAGCAACCTTTACGGGACAGGGGAAGGCTACACCTTC
TRBJ2-7	TRBV18	NA	NA	CASSPGVRIYEQYF	TGTGCCAGCTCACCCGGGGTCCGCATCTACGAGCAGTACTTC
TRBJ1-5	TRBV6-1	NA	NA	CASSEAPYSNQPQHF	TGTGCCAGCAGTGAAGCTCCCTATAGCAATCAGCCCCAGCATTTT
TRBJ2-2	TRBV5-1	once	TRBD1	CASSQGTGHTGELFF	TGCGCCAGCAGCCAGGGGACAGGACACACCGGGGAGCTGTTTTTT
TRBJ2-1	TRBV2	NA	NA	CASSVRGGSSYNEQFF	TGTGCCAGCAGTGTAAGGGGGGGCAGCTCCTACAATGAGCAGTTCTTC
TRBJ1-4	TRBV27	NA	TRBD1	CASSLLAGEGAANEKLFF	TGTGCCAGCAGTTTATTAGCGGGTGAGGGGGCGGCTAATGAAAAACTGTTTTTT
TRBJ2-6	TRBV9	NA	NA	CASSVDSRRSGANVLTF	TGTGCCAGCAGCGTAGATAGTAGGCGCTCTGGGGCCAACGTCCTGACTTTC
TRBJ2-7	TRBV5-4	NA	TRBD2	CASSLGGREEEYF	TGTGCCAGCAGCTTGGGGGGGAGGGAAGAAGAGTACTTC
TRBJ1-5	TRBV19	NA	NA	CASSIQGGEPQHF	TGTGCCAGTAGTATACAGGGAGGGGAGCCCCAGCATTTT
TRBJ1-2	TRBV6-1	NA	NA	CASGQTRGAIYGYTF	TGTGCCAGCGGCCAAACTCGAGGGGCCATCTATGGCTACACCTTC
TRBJ1-5	TRBV28	NA	NA	CASSLAGSSNQPQHF	TGTGCCAGCAGTTTAGCAGGCTCCAGCAATCAGCCCCAGCATTTT
TRBJ2-3	TRBV2	NA	NA	CASMADPDTQYF	TGTGCCAGCATGGCAGACCCAGATACGCAGTATTTT
TRBJ1-2	TRBV28	NA	TRBD1	CASHRGRGGYTF	TGTGCCAGCCACAGGGGGCGGGGAGGCTACACCTTC
TRBJ2-5	TRBV4-1	NA	NA	CASSPVYQETQYF	TGCGCCAGCAGCCCGGTTTACCAAGAGACCCAGTACTTC
TRBJ2-3	TRBV30	NA	TRBD2	CAWSVRGQGTSGTSTDTQYF	TGTGCCTGGAGTGTTCGGGGACAGGGGACTAGCGGGACTAGCACAGATACGCAGTATTTT
TRBJ1-2	TRBV18	NA	NA	CASSHRDRNYGYTF	TGTGCCAGCTCCCACCGAGACAGAAACTATGGCTACACCTTC
TRBJ2-2	TRBV7-3	NA	TRBD1	CASSLKWRQGADTGELFF	TGTGCCAGCAGCTTAAAGTGGAGACAGGGGGCTGACACCGGGGAGCTGTTTTTT
TRBJ2-2	TRBV10-1	once	TRBD2	CAPPGGRLAGELFF	TGCGCCCCCCCAGGCGGGAGATTGGCCGGGGAGCTGTTTTTT
TRBJ1-1	TRBV14	NA	NA	CASSQVTGYTEAFF	TGTGCCAGCAGCCAGGTCACAGGGTACACTGAAGCTTTCTTT
TRBJ1-6	TRBV7-9	NA	NA	CASSWASNSPLHF	TGTGCCAGCAGCTGGGCGAGTAATTCACCCCTCCACTTT
TRBJ1-2	TRBV29-1	NA	NA	CSVEWLDGYTF	TGCAGCGTTGAGTGGTTGGATGGCTACACCTTC
TRBJ1-2	TRBV2	NA	NA	CASSEALYGYTF	TGTGCCAGCAGTGAAGCGCTTTATGGCTACACCTTC
TRBJ1-1	TRBV6-5	NA	NA	CASSRDGGTEAFF	TGTGCCAGCAGCCGCGACGGGGGGACTGAAGCTTTCTTT
TRBJ1-3	TRBV28	NA	NA	CASTRTSGNTIYF	TGTGCCAGCACAAGGACCTCTGGAAACACCATATATTTT
TRBJ2-1	TRBV15	NA	NA	CATSGGPKMQFF	TGTGCCACCAGCGGTGGGCCGAAGATGCAGTTCTTC
TRBJ2-6	TRBV28	NA	NA	CASTPGSLANVLTF	TGTGCCAGCACCCCAGGATCTTTGGCCAACGTCCTGACTTTC
TRBJ1-2	TRBV19	NA	TRBD1	CASENPRTGATYGYTF	TGTGCCAGTGAAAACCCCCGGACAGGTGCTACCTATGGCTACACCTTC
TRBJ2-7	TRBV28	NA	NA	CASSLLSAPSYEQYF	TGTGCCAGCAGTTTACTCTCAGCGCCGTCCTACGAGCAGTACTTC
TRBJ1-3	TRBV30	few	NA	CAWSGSVPGNTIYF	TGTGCCTGGAGCGGATCGGTACCTGGAAACACCATATATTTT
TRBJ2-1	TRBV6-1	NA	TRBD2	CASRAGTSTYNEQFF	TGTGCCAGCAGAGCCGGGACTAGCACCTACAATGAGCAGTTCTTC
TRBJ2-5	TRBV4-2	NA	NA	CASSLRDYQETQYF	TGTGCCAGCAGCCTAAGGGACTACCAAGAGACCCAGTACTTC
TRBJ2-3	TRBV5-4	NA	NA	CASSLGGATDTQYF	TGTGCCAGCAGCTTGGGTGGGGCAACAGATACGCAGTATTTT